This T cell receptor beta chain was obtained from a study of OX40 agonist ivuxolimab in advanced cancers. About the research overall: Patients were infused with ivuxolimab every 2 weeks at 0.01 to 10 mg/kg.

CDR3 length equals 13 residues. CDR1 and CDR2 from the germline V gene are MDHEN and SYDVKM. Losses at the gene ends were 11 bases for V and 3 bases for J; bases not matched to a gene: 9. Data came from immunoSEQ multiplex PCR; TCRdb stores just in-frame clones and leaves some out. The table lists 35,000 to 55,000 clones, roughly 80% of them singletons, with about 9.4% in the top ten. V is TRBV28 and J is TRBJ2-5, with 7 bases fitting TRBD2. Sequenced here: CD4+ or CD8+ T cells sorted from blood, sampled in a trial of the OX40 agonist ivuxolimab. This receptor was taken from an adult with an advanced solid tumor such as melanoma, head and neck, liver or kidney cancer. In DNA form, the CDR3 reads TGTGCCGCCGGGCCTAGCGGAGAAGAGACCCAGTACTTC. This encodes CAAGPSGEETQYF.